This TCR beta chain was found in a study of neoadjuvant nivolumab and ipilimumab in lung cancer. TCRdb keeps only in-frame clones here, not all; method: immunoSEQ multiplex PCR. There are 25,000 to 35,000 clones in the sample; roughly 90% occur only once, and around 2.2% lies in the top ten. V dropped 0 bases and J dropped 5; count of bases not matched to a gene: 3. The CDR3 runs to 15 residues. Per germline, CDR1 KGHSH and CDR2 LQKENI. V and J are TRBV18 and TRBJ2-5; 10 nucleotides match TRBD1. Sample: peripheral blood, taken after neoadjuvant nivolumab, alone or with ipilimumab, at or shortly before surgery. This clonotype was obtained from an adult with non-small cell lung cancer. The CDR3 DNA follows: TGTGCCAGCTCACCACCGACAGGGGGCTACGAGACCCAGTACTTC. Translating it yields CASSPPTGGYETQYF. Together with reference TRBV18 and TRBJ2-5, the CDR3 gives the full variable domain: NAGVMQNPRHLVRRRGQEARLRCSPMKGHSHVYWYRQLPEEGLKFMVYLQKENIIDESGMPKERFSAEFPKEGPSILRIQQVVRGDSAAYFCASSPPTGGYETQYFGPGTRLLVL.